Sequencing of this T cell receptor (beta chain) was carried out in a study of metastatic and nonmetastatic thyroid tumors. Worth noting for this clone: As yet, its antigen is unknown.

Thyroid surgery had not been preceded by any treatment in any patient. The CDR3 contains 13 residues. The V end lost 0 bases, the J end lost 6 bases, and 10 bases lay between the germline ends. Germline-derived CDR1 and CDR2 are GTSNPN and SVGIG (reference sequence). How the authors handled the data: Built for papillary thyroid cancer, a distant-metastasis classifier drew on CDR3 differences across clinicopathological groups. TCRdb re-clonotyped the PCR reads through MiXCR. The V and J calls follow TCRdb's processing rather than the paper's. Of 22,000 or so clones in the sample, 23% were seen once. Overall study findings and caveats: In blood and tumor, TCR beta diversity was reportedly significantly higher in malignant thyroid tumors than in benign nodules.

This chain uses TRBV30 with TRBJ2-3; D is undetermined. This TCR was sampled from a male donor with papillary thyroid cancer or a benign thyroid nodule (not recorded which). Some clones in this sample may be carry-over from other donors' samples. Sample: blood. CDR3: CAWSVSRVDTQYF. CDR3 DNA: TGTGCCTGGAGTGTTAGTCGGGTGGATACGCAGTATTTT.